This TCR beta chain was documented in a study of blood T cell repertoires in COVID-19. As for the study in general: Spain, Italy and the United States supplied samples that represented acute and convalescent COVID-19.

In the authors' methods: The assay estimated nucleated cells by amplifying reference gene primers. Produced via immunoSEQ multiplex PCR; TCRdb's table is partial and in-frame only. V, J and clone size were drawn from that table, and D and trimming were deduced from the DNA. This table has over 130,000 clones, 70% to 90% appearing once. V shed 4 bases and J 2 bases; nucleotides not matched to a gene: 1. The CDR3 extends over 13 amino acids. Germline V lookup: CDR1 KGHSH, CDR2 LQKENI. The chain is built from TRBV18 and TRBJ2-5; 7 positions match TRBD1. Material: peripheral blood. This clonotype was obtained from a woman aged 80 or over with acute or convalescent COVID-19. The CDR3 reads CASSLQGQETQYF. CDR3 bases: TGTGCCAGCTCACTACAGGGGCAAGAGACCCAGTACTTC.